This T cell receptor (beta chain) was profiled in a study of T-cell reconstitution after alpha-beta-depleted transplantation in children. The authors prepared the TCRbeta library with unique molecular identifiers. TCRdb re-analysed the PCR reads in MiXCR, keeping a single row per CDR3 protein. The table has about 610,000 distinct CDR3 sequences, about 10% seen once. The CDR3 contains 14 residues. V shed 6 bases and J 6 bases; nucleotides not matched to a gene: 9. Per the germline V gene, CDR1 is SGHRS and CDR2 is YFSETQ. Sample: PBMCs from the stem cell graft donor, taken from the stem cell graft. The TCR sequence derives from a human donor who donated a stem cell graft to a child with acute myeloid leukemia. The genes are TRBV5-1 and TRBJ2-3; 8 bases align to TRBD2. CDR3 in DNA: TGCGCCAGCAACCTTAGCGGGAAAAGGGATACGCAGTATTTT. It codes for CASNLSGKRDTQYF.